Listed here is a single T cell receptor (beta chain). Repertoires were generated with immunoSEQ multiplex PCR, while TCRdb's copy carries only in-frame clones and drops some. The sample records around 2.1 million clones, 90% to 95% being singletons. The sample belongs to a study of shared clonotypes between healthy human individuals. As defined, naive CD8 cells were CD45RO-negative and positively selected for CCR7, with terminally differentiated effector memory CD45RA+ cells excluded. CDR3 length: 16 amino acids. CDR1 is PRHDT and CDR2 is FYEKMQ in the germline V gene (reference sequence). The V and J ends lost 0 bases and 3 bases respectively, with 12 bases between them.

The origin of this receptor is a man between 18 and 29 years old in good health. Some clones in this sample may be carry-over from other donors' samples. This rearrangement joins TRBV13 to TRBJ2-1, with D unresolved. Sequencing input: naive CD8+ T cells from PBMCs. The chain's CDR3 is CASSLGVRTYYNEQFF. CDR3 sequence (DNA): TGTGCCAGCAGCTTAGGGGTCAGGACGTACTACAATGAGCAGTTCTTC.